This TCR beta chain is drawn from a study of T cell repertoires in cytomegalovirus infection. Study details: Indicated by public TCR beta signatures were CMV infection and matching HLA type.

As for this clonotype: Its target is not known.

TCRdb re-called the reads with MiXCR, one entry per CDR3 protein. The sample carries 700,000 to 850,000 distinct CDR3 sequences, approximately 29% recorded once. The CDR3 spans 21 residues. V trimming: 5 bases; J trimming: 1 base; junction bases outside the gene matches: 22. Germline V gene data show CDR1 as MNHNS and CDR2 as SASEGT. The rearrangement links TRBV6-1 to TRBJ1-4, with 7 bases aligning to TRBD1. The sequence was obtained from a human donor in good health (CMV status not recorded). Some clones in this sample may be carry-over from other donors' samples. This specimen consisted of cultured CD8+ T cells from PBMCs, obtained from culture after CMV antigen stimulation. CDR3 DNA sequence: TGTGCCAGCAGTTTCCTGACAGGGAATGTGAATGGTTTCGGAACTAATGAAAAACTGTTTTTT. It encodes CASSFLTGNVNGFGTNEKLFF.